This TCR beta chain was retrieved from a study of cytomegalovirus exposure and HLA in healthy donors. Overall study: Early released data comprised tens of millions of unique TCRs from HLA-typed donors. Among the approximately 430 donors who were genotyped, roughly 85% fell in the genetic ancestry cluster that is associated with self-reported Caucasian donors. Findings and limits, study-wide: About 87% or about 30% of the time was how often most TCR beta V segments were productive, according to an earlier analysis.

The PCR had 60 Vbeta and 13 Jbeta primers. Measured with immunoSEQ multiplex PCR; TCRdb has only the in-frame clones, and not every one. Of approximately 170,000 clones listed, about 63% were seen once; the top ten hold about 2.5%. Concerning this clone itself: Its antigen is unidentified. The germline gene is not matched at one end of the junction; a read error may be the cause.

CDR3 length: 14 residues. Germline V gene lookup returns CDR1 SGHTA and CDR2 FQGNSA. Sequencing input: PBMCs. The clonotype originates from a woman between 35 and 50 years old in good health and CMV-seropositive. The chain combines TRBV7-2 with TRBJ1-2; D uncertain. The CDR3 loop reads CASSLAYGPTTIAF. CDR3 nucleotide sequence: TGTGCCAGCAGCTTGGCATATGGGCCGACCACCATCGCCTTC.